A selection of T cell receptor beta chains follows, all from one sample in a study of Ad26.COV2.S vaccination and SARS-CoV-2 variants. Sequencing used immunoSEQ multiplex PCR; TCRdb keeps in-frame clones, though not all of them. This sample carries just under 250,000 clones, around nine tenths of them seen once, and the ten largest clones take roughly a tenth. The specimen comprised peripheral blood, sampled in a trial of Ad26.COV2.S vaccine versus placebo. The receptor set was obtained from a person aged 18 to 59 who received the Ad26.COV2.S COVID-19 vaccine or a placebo. Each CDR3 is given with its conserved first and last residue. A D gene is named only where the DNA matches it firmly. A row's size may be missing; if present it is once, few, many or a size class.

>TRBV3-1/TRBV3-2|-|TRBJ2-6|-
CASSPRPSGANVLTF
TGTGCCAGCAGCCCCCGACCCTCTGGGGCCAACGTCCTGACTTTC
>TRBV7-2|TRBD1|TRBJ2-3|once
CASRPDRGLTDTQYF
TGTGCCAGCAGACCCGACAGGGGGCTAACAGATACGCAGTATTTT
>TRBV18|-|TRBJ2-7|-
CASSPHPPPAEQYF
TGTGCCAGCTCACCTCATCCCCCCCCCGCGGAACAGTACTTC
>TRBV27|TRBD1|TRBJ2-7|-
CASSLDRISYEQYF
TGTGCCAGCAGCCTGGACAGGATTTCCTACGAGCAGTACTTC
>TRBV10-3|TRBD1|TRBJ2-3|-
CAIRAQGAVDTQYF
TGTGCCATCAGAGCGCAGGGGGCGGTAGATACGCAGTATTTT
>TRBV2|-|TRBJ1-2|-
CASSERPNYGYTF
TGTGCCAGCAGTGAAAGGCCGAACTATGGCTACACCTTC
>TRBV7-2|-|TRBJ2-5|-
CASSPRWSQETQYF
TGTGCCAGCAGCCCCCGATGGTCCCAAGAGACCCAGTACTTC
>TRBV6-5|TRBD2|TRBJ2-1|-
CASREGLAEFNEQFF
TGTGCCAGCAGGGAGGGACTAGCGGAGTTCAATGAGCAGTTCTTC
>TRBV6-5|-|TRBJ2-7|-
CASSRSGQYEQYF
TGTGCCAGCAGTCGCTCAGGACAATACGAGCAGTACTTC
>TRBV5-5|-|TRBJ1-1|few
CASRDNFNTEAFF
TGTGCCAGCAGGGACAACTTTAACACTGAAGCTTTCTTT
>TRBV4-1|-|TRBJ1-3|-
CASSQDLLGSGNTIYF
TGCGCCAGCAGCCAAGATCTTCTAGGGTCCGGAAACACCATATATTTT
>TRBV5-1|-|TRBJ2-2|-
CASSLSGLGWRDTGELFF
TGCGCCAGCAGCTTGAGTGGGCTGGGTTGGAGGGACACCGGGGAGCTGTTTTTT
>TRBV7-3|TRBD2|TRBJ2-1|-
CASSSGLANEQFF
TGTGCCAGCAGCTCTGGACTAGCGAATGAGCAGTTCTTC
>TRBV10-3|-|TRBJ1-4|-
CAISDPPGSRGKLFF
TGTGCCATCAGCGACCCCCCAGGGAGTCGGGGAAAACTGTTTTTT
>TRBV10-3|-|TRBJ1-1|-
CAISESYYRVNTEAFF
TGTGCCATCAGTGAGTCTTATTATAGGGTTAACACTGAAGCTTTCTTT
>TRBV20-1|-|TRBJ2-7|-
CSALPYEQYF
TGCAGTGCCCTCCCGTACGAGCAGTACTTC
>TRBV12-3/TRBV12-4|TRBD1|TRBJ1-1|-
CASRRTGSTEAFF
TGTGCCAGCAGGCGGACAGGGAGCACTGAAGCTTTCTTT
>TRBV18|-|TRBJ1-6|-
CASSPLAAGANSPLHF
TGTGCCAGCTCACCACTCGCGGCGGGCGCAAATTCACCCCTCCACTTT
>TRBV7-8|TRBD1|TRBJ1-6|few
CASPLRGQNNSPLHF
TGTGCCAGTCCCCTCAGGGGGCAGAATAATTCACCCCTCCACTTT
>TRBV27|TRBD1|TRBJ2-1|-
CASKRQGGAYNEQFF
TGTGCCAGCAAAAGACAGGGGGGCGCCTACAATGAGCAGTTCTTC